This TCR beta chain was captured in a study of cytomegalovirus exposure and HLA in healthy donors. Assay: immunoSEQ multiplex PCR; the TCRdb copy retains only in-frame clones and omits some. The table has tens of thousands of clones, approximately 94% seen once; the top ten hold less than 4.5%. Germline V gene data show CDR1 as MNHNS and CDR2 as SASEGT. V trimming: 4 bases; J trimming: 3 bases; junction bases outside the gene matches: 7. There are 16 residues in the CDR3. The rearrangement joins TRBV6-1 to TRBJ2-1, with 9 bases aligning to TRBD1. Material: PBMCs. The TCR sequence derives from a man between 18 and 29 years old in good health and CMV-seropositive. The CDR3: CASSAPTGGLYNEQFF. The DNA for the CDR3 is TGTGCCAGCAGTGCCCCGACAGGGGGACTCTACAATGAGCAGTTCTTC.